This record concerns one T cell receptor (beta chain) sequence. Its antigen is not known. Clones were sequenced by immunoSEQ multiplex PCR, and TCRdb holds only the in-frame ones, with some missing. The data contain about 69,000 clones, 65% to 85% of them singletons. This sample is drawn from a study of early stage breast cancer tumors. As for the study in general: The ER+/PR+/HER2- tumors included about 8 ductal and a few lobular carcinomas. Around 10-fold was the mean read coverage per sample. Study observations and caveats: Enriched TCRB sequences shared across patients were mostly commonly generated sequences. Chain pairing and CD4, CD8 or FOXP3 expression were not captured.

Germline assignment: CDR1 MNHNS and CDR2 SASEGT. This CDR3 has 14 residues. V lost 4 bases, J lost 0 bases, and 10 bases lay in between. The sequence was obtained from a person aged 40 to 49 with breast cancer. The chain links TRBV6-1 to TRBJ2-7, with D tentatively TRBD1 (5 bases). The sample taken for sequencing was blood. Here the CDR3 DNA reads TGTGCCAGCAGTGGACAGCTCTACTCCTACGAGCAGTACTTC. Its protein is CASSGQLYSYEQYF.